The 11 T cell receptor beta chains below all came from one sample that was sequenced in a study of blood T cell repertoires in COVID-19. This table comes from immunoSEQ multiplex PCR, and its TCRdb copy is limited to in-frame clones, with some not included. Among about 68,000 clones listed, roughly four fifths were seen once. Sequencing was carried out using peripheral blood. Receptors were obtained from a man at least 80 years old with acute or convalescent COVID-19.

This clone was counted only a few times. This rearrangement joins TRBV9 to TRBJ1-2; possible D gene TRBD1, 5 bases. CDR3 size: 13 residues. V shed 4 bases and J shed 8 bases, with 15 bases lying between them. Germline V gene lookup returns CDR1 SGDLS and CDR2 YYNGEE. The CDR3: CASSPSAGRGYTF. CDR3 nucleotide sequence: TGTGCCAGCAGCCCCTCGGCAGGGAGGGGCTACACCTTC.

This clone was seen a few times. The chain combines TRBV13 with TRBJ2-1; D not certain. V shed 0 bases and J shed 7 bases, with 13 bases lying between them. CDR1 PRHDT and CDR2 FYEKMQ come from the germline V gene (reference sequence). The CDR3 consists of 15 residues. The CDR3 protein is CASSLGVQSPNEQFF. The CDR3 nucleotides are TGTGCCAGCAGCTTAGGCGTTCAGTCCCCAAATGAGCAGTTCTTC.

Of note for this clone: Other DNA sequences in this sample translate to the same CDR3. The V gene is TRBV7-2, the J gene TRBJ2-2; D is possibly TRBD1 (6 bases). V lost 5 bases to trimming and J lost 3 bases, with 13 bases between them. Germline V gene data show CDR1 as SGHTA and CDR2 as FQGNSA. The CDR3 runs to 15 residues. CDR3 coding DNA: TGTGCCAGCAGCCCAGACAGGATGGACACCGGGGAGCTGTTTTTT. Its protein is CASSPDRMDTGELFF. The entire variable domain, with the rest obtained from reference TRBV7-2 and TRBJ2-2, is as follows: GAGVSQSPSNKVTEKGKDVELRCDPISGHTALYWYRQSLGQGLEFLIYFQGNSAPDKSGLPSDRFSAERTGGSVSTLTIQRTQQEDSAVYLCASSPDRMDTGELFFGEGSRLTVL.

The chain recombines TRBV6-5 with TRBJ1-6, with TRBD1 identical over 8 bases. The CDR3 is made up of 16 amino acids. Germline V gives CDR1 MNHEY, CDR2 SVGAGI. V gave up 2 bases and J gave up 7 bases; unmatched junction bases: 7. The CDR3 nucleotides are TGTGCCAGCAGTTACGACAGGGGTGGAGGAAATTCACCCCTCCACTTT. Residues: CASSYDRGGGNSPLHF.

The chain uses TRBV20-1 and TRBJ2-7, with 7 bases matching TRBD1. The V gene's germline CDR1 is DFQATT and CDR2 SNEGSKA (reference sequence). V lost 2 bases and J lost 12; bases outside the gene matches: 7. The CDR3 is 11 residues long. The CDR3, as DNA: TGCAGTGCTAGATTAGACAGGGTTCGGTACTTC. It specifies CSARLDRVRYF.

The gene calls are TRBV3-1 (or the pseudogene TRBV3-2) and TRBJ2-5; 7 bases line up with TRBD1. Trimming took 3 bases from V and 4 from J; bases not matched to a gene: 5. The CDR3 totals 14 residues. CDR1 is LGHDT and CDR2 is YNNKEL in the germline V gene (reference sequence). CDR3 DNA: TGTGCCAGCAGCCAGAGGGGGCGCGGAGAGACCCAGTACTTC. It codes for CASSQRGRGETQYF.

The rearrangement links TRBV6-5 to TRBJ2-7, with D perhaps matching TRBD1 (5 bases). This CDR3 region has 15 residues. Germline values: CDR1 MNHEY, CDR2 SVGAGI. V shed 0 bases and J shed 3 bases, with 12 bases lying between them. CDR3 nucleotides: TGTGCCAGCAGTTACTCGAGACAGCAAGGCTACGAGCAGTACTTC. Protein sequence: CASSYSRQQGYEQYF.

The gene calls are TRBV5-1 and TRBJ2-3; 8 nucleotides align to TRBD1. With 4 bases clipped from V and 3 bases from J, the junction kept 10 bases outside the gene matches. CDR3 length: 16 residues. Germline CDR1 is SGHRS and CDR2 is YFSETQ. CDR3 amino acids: CASSLARTGPTDTQYF. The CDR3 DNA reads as TGCGCCAGCAGCCTGGCCAGGACAGGGCCAACAGATACGCAGTATTTT. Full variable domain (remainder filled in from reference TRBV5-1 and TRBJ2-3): KAGVTQTPRYLIKTRGQQVTLSCSPISGHRSVSWYQQTPGQGLQFLFEYFSETQRNKGNFPGRFSGRQFSNSRSEMNVSTLELGDSALYLCASSLARTGPTDTQYFGPGTRLTVL.

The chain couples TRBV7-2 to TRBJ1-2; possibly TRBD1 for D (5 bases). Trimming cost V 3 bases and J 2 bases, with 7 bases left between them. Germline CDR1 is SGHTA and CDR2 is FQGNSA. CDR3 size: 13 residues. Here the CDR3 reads CASSFSGNYGYTF. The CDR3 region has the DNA TGTGCCAGCAGCTTCTCAGGGAACTATGGCTACACCTTC.

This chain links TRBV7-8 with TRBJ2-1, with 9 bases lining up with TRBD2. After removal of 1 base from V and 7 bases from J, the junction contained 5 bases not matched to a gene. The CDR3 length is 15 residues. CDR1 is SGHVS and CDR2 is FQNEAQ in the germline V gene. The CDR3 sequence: CASSLEAGGLNEQFF. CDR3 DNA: TGTGCCAGCAGCTTAGAGGCGGGAGGGTTAAATGAGCAGTTCTTC. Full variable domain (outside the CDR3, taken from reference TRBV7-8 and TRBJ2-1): GAGVSQSPRYKVAKRGQDVALRCDPISGHVSLFWYQQALGQGPEFLTYFQNEAQLDKSGLPSDRFFAERPEGSVSTLKIQRTQQEDSAVYLCASSLEAGGLNEQFFGPGTRLTVL.

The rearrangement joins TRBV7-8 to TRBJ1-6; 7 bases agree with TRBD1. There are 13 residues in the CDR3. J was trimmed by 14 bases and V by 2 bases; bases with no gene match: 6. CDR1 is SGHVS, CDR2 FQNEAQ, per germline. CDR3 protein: CASSLLQGKTLHF. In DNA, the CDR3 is TGTGCCAGCAGCTTACTACAGGGGAAAACCCTCCACTTT.